This entry lists 24 T cell receptor beta chains sequenced from one sample in a study of blood T cell repertoires in COVID-19. Sequencing used immunoSEQ multiplex PCR; TCRdb keeps in-frame clones, though not all of them. The sample holds 190,000 or so clones; roughly 85% are singletons and the top ten take about 19%. The sequenced sample consisted of PBMCs or T cells enriched from blood (not recorded which). The receptor source for this set is a man between 40 and 49 years old who had recovered from COVID-19.

The gene calls are TRBV6-4 and TRBJ2-1; D might be TRBD2 (6 bases). V lost 4 bases and J 8 bases, leaving 15 bases between the germline ends. Germline V CDR1 and CDR2: MRHNA, SNTAGT. This CDR3 comprises 14 residues. For the CDR3, the DNA is TGTGCCAGCAGTGTGTGGGAGGAGGCGTATGAGCAGTTCTTC. This translates into CASSVWEEAYEQFF.

V is TRBV5-1 and J is TRBJ1-4; 9 bases are a match to TRBD1. V trimming: 4 bases; J trimming: 6 bases; junction bases outside the gene matches: 7. The CDR3 spans 15 residues. Per the germline V gene, CDR1 is SGHRS and CDR2 is YFSETQ. The CDR3 DNA reads TGCGCCAGCAGCGAAACTACAGGGGGCTATGAAAAACTGTTTTTT. Translation: CASSETTGGYEKLFF.

The gene calls are TRBV7-2 and TRBJ1-4; possibly TRBD1 for D (5 bases). This CDR3 spans 15 amino acids. Trimming pared 7 bases from V and 2 bases from J, leaving 14 bases between. Germline V gives CDR1 SGHTA, CDR2 FQGNSA. The CDR3 DNA reads as TGTGCCAGCACCCTGCAAGGGGCTACTAATGAAAAACTGTTTTTT. It encodes CASTLQGATNEKLFF. Full variable domain (missing parts from reference TRBV7-2 and TRBJ1-4): GAGVSQSPSNKVTEKGKDVELRCDPISGHTALYWYRQSLGQGLEFLIYFQGNSAPDKSGLPSDRFSAERTGGSVSTLTIQRTQQEDSAVYLCASTLQGATNEKLFFGSGTQLSVL.

The chain recombines TRBV2 with TRBJ1-6, with TRBD1 matching over 9 bases. The CDR3 loop spans 14 amino acids. With 8 bases clipped from V and 9 bases from J, the junction kept 8 bases outside the gene matches. Per germline, CDR1 SNHLY and CDR2 FYNNEI. The CDR3: CASFYRGQVSPLHF. The DNA for the CDR3 is TGTGCCAGCTTTTACAGGGGGCAGGTTTCACCCCTCCACTTT.

This clone came up once. The CDR3 loop reads CASSPRGGRAYEQYF. CDR3 DNA sequence: TGTGCCAGCAGCCCCCGTGGGGGCAGGGCCTACGAGCAGTACTTC. The rearrangement links TRBV5-4 to TRBJ2-7; TRBD1 might be the D (6 bases). V lost 4 bases to trimming and J lost 2 bases, with 16 bases between them. The CDR3 loop spans 15 amino acids. The germline V gene has CDR1 SGHNT and CDR2 YYREEE (reference sequence). The whole variable domain, filled in from reference TRBV5-4 and TRBJ2-7, reads ETGVTQSPTHLIKTRGQQVTLRCSSQSGHNTVSWYQQALGQGPQFIFQYYREEENGRGNFPPRFSGLQFPNYSSELNVNALELDDSALYLCASSPRGGRAYEQYFGPGTRLTVT.

V usage is TRBV11-2 and J usage is TRBJ2-1; 7 bases line up with TRBD2. The CDR3 runs to 14 residues. Germline V gene sequence: CDR1 SGHAT, CDR2 FQNNGV. After removal of 8 bases from V and 8 bases from J, the junction contained 12 bases not matched to a gene. The CDR3 sequence: CASELIGGRDEQFF. The CDR3 region has the DNA TGTGCCAGCGAGTTAATCGGAGGGAGGGATGAGCAGTTCTTC.

The genes are TRBV19 and TRBJ2-1, with TRBD2 matching over 12 bases. The CDR3 has 14 residues. The germline V gene has CDR1 LNHDA and CDR2 SQIVND (reference sequence). J was trimmed by 9 bases and V by 5 bases; bases with no gene match: 5. DNA for the CDR3: TGTGCCAGTAGTGGTGCTAGCGGGAGGGGTGAGCAGTTCTTC. Amino acid sequence: CASSGASGRGEQFF.

The chain uses TRBV19 and TRBJ1-4; 8 bases match TRBD1. CDR1 is LNHDA, CDR2 SQIVND, per germline (reference sequence). V was pared by 4 bases and J by 8 bases, with 12 bases of the junction left unmatched. The CDR3 sequence is 16 residues long. The chain's CDR3 is CASSTTTGGWEEKLFF. In DNA form, the CDR3 reads TGTGCCAGTAGTACAACAACAGGGGGATGGGAGGAAAAACTGTTTTTT.

The rearrangement uses TRBV7-9 and TRBJ1-1, with D perhaps matching TRBD1 (6 bases). This CDR3 spans 12 amino acids. V lost 5 bases to trimming and J lost 7 bases, with 11 bases between them. The germline V gene has CDR1 SEHNR and CDR2 FQNEAQ (reference sequence). CDR3 sequence reads: CASSRTAIEAFF. The CDR3 DNA follows: TGTGCCAGCAGCAGGACAGCAATTGAAGCTTTCTTT.

This clone has only one observation. The chain recombines TRBV4-1 with TRBJ1-3; 11 nucleotides agree with TRBD1. The CDR3 length is 16 residues. Germline V gives CDR1 MGHRA, CDR2 YSYEKL. The V segment lost 3 bases and the J segment 1 base; nucleotides outside the gene matches: 2. Written as DNA, the CDR3 is TGCGCCAGCAGCCAGGACAGGGGGCTATCTGGAAACACCATATATTTT. This codes for CASSQDRGLSGNTIYF.

The chain has TRBV3-1 (or the pseudogene TRBV3-2) and TRBJ1-2; D is unresolved. V lost 6 bases and J lost 8, with 10 bases in between. The germline V gene encodes CDR1 LGHDT and CDR2 YNNKEL (reference sequence). There are 11 residues in the CDR3. CDR3 in DNA: TGTGCCAGCAGAGACACGCAAGGCTACACCTTC. Amino acids: CASRDTQGYTF.

The rearrangement uses TRBV2 and TRBJ1-5, with 8 bases fitting TRBD1. V lost 6 bases, J lost 3 bases, and 4 bases stayed unmatched. This CDR3 has 14 residues. Germline assignment: CDR1 SNHLY and CDR2 FYNNEI. The CDR3 loop reads CASRATGVNQPQHF. CDR3 coding DNA: TGTGCCAGCAGGGCGACAGGGGTCAATCAGCCCCAGCATTTT.

This chain links TRBV27 with TRBJ2-1, with 10 bases that match TRBD2. The CDR3 consists of 18 residues. Per the germline V gene, CDR1 is MNHEY and CDR2 is SMNVEV (reference sequence). With V trimmed by 3 bases and J by 1 base, 9 bases remained unmatched. In DNA, the CDR3 is TGTGCCAGCAGTTTCCTAGCGGGAGATGGGGGGTCCTACAATGAGCAGTTCTTC. This encodes CASSFLAGDGGSYNEQFF.

V usage is TRBV3-1 (or the pseudogene TRBV3-2) and J usage is TRBJ1-2, with D perhaps TRBD1 (5 bases). V was cut by 1 base and J by 2 bases, with 14 bases left in between. The germline gives CDR1 LGHDT, CDR2 YNNKEL (reference sequence). The CDR3 length is 16 residues. CDR3 loop: CASSQGLRAVNYGYTF. CDR3 nucleotide sequence: TGTGCCAGCAGCCAAGGGCTCAGGGCGGTGAACTATGGCTACACCTTC.

This chain links TRBV28 with TRBJ2-7; 10 nucleotides line up with TRBD1. V lost 5 bases and J lost 10; bases outside the gene matches: 8. In germline, CDR1 is MDHEN, CDR2 SYDVKM. The CDR3 length is 13 residues. The CDR3 nucleotides are TGTGCCAGCAGTGGGACAGGGGCTTTCCGACAGTACTTC. Its protein is CASSGTGAFRQYF.

This clone was found once. The chain recombines TRBV5-1 with TRBJ2-7; a weak D match, TRBD1 (5 bases). Germline V gives CDR1 SGHRS, CDR2 YFSETQ. CDR3 length equals 15 residues. The V and J ends lost 0 bases and 2 bases respectively, with 12 bases between them. The CDR3, as DNA: TGCGCCAGCAGCTTGGTGACAGTACAAGCCTACGAGCAGTACTTC. Translating gives CASSLVTVQAYEQYF.

The chain links TRBV5-8 to TRBJ2-7, with D perhaps matching TRBD1 (5 bases). The germline V gene encodes CDR1 SGHTS and CDR2 YDEGEE. Trimming left V 5 bases short and J 4 bases short, with 13 bases between. The CDR3 has 13 residues. CDR3: CASRQQGRYEQYF. CDR3 coding DNA: TGTGCCAGCAGGCAGCAGGGTAGGTACGAGCAGTACTTC.

The sample holds one count of this clone. The rearrangement uses TRBV12-3 or TRBV12-4 and TRBJ1-1; unclear D gene. CDR3 length: 12 residues. Trimming shortened V by 2 bases and J by 6 bases, and 7 bases separated the two germline ends. The CDR3 sequence: CASSLTRSEAFF. In DNA form, the CDR3 reads TGTGCCAGCAGTTTAACGAGGTCTGAAGCTTTCTTT.

In DNA, the CDR3 is TGCGCCAGCAGCCAAGGCTTCAGGGTGGCAGATACGCAGTATTTT. This encodes CASSQGFRVADTQYF. V and J are TRBV4-3 and TRBJ2-3, with D perhaps TRBD1 (5 bases). The length of the CDR3 is 15 residues. Per the germline V gene, CDR1 is LGHNA and CDR2 is YSLEER. V lost 1 base and J lost 4, with 12 bases in between.

The genes are TRBV7-2 and TRBJ1-3; the match to TRBD1 covers 9 bases. The V segment lost 5 bases and the J segment 2 bases; nucleotides outside the gene matches: 4. The germline gives CDR1 SGHTA, CDR2 FQGNSA. CDR3 length: 15 residues. CDR3 DNA: TGTGCCAGCAGCCCTCGACAGGGGGCTGGAAACACCATATATTTT. Translation gives CASSPRQGAGNTIYF.

J is TRBJ2-7 and V is TRBV27; D might be TRBD2 (5 bases). V was shortened by 3 bases and J by 6 bases, with 15 bases between the two germline ends. Germline V gene lookup returns CDR1 MNHEY and CDR2 SMNVEV (reference sequence). The length of the CDR3 is 14 residues. The CDR3 loop reads CASSFLWGVSEQYF. The CDR3 region has the DNA TGTGCCAGCAGTTTCCTCTGGGGAGTGTCCGAGCAGTACTTC.

The V gene is TRBV18, the J gene TRBJ1-2, with TRBD1 identical over 12 bases. The V gene end was trimmed by 6 bases and the J gene end by 3 bases; junction bases not matched to a gene: 5. There are 15 residues in the CDR3. Germline V gene lookup returns CDR1 KGHSH and CDR2 LQKENI. CDR3: CASSPGTGGDYGYTF. The DNA for the CDR3 is TGTGCCAGCTCCCCAGGGACAGGGGGCGACTATGGCTACACCTTC.

The sample holds many counts of this clone. This sequence joins TRBV28 and TRBJ1-2; weak D call: TRBD1 (6 bases). Germline loops: CDR1 MDHEN, CDR2 SYDVKM. Deletions cut 5 bases from V and 0 bases from J, with 10 bases between. There are 14 residues in the CDR3. Here the CDR3 reads CASSLGTSNYGYTF. CDR3 DNA sequence: TGTGCCAGCAGTCTTGGGACATCTAACTATGGCTACACCTTC.

The V call is TRBV2, the J call TRBJ1-5, with 10 bases fitting TRBD1. Germline V gene sequence: CDR1 SNHLY, CDR2 FYNNEI. The V and J ends lost 5 bases and 3 bases, in that order; junction bases with no gene match: 4. The CDR3 runs 15 residues. CDR3 loop: CASSRQGANNQPQHF. As DNA, the CDR3 is TGTGCCAGCAGTCGACAGGGGGCCAACAATCAGCCCCAGCATTTT.